This TCR beta chain was sequenced during a study of immune cell composition in non-small cell lung cancer. Findings and limits, study-wide: Tumour TCR-beta clonality was not significantly tied to smoking pack-years. Adenocarcinomas with higher top tumour-associated clone frequency had more reactive TILs.

In regard to this clone: The antigen remains undetermined.

Trimming at V came to 5 bases and at J to 10 bases, leaving 6 bases not matched to a gene. The germline V gene has CDR1 GTSNPN and CDR2 SVGIG (reference sequence). CDR3 size: 14 residues. Sequenced by immunoSEQ multiplex PCR; TCRdb stores in-frame clones only, minus some. The table lists roughly 3,000 clones, more than 70% of them singletons. Source material: lung tumor tissue. The chain uses TRBV30 and TRBJ2-1; 15 nucleotides match TRBD2. The clonotype was recovered from a human donor with non-small cell lung cancer. CDR3 in DNA: TGTGCCTGGGGGGGACTAGCGGGAGGACAAGAGCAGTTCTTC. This sequence encodes CAWGGLAGGQEQFF.